One and the same sample provided the 17 T cell receptor beta chains below, sequenced in a study of radiotherapy plus CTLA-4 blockade in lung cancer. Here immunoSEQ multiplex PCR was the method, and the copy in TCRdb shows in-frame clones only, minus some. The sample shows more than 75,000 clones, 72% of them seen only once. The sequences come from peripheral blood, collected from a patient treated with radiotherapy plus ipilimumab. The receptor set was obtained from a human donor with non-small cell lung cancer that progressed on radiotherapy plus ipilimumab.

There are a few counts of this clone. This chain joins TRBV2 and TRBJ2-1; 7 bases are shared with TRBD2. V lost 4 bases, J lost 8 bases, and 8 bases stayed unmatched. This CDR3 spans 14 amino acids. The germline V gene has CDR1 SNHLY and CDR2 FYNNEI. For the CDR3, the DNA is TGTGCCAGCAGTGGCCTAGCGGACATGGATGAGCAGTTCTTC. Residues: CASSGLADMDEQFF.

The chain links TRBV5-1 to TRBJ2-7; D remains ambiguous. Germline CDR1 is SGHRS and CDR2 is YFSETQ. Between the trimmed V and J ends, which lost 6 bases and 0 bases, there was a span of 16 bases. CDR3 length: 15 amino acids. CDR3 DNA: TGCGCCAGCATGAGGTCCACTCCAGGCTCCTACGAGCAGTACTTC. Translating it yields CASMRSTPGSYEQYF.

The rearrangement links TRBV19 to TRBJ1-1, with unresolved D. The CDR3 runs to 13 residues. Germline V gene data show CDR1 as LNHDA and CDR2 as SQIVND (reference sequence). Trimming left V 3 bases short and J 1 base short, with 6 bases between. CDR3 bases: TGTGCCAGTAGTATGACGGCGAACACTGAAGCTTTCTTT. Amino acids: CASSMTANTEAFF.

The rearrangement joins TRBV6-5 to TRBJ1-4; D unresolved. The CDR3 spans 14 residues. Germline V lookup: CDR1 MNHEY, CDR2 SVGAGI. The germline V and J ends were trimmed by 7 bases and 6 bases, with 15 bases remaining between them. CDR3 in DNA: TGTGCCAGCATGGGTTTAGGGAACGATGAAAAACTGTTTTTT. This translates into CASMGLGNDEKLFF.

The chain employs TRBV4-1 and TRBJ1-2; 8 bases line up with TRBD1. V was clipped by 4 bases and J by 4 bases; unmatched bases: 2. Germline-derived CDR1 and CDR2 are MGHRA and YSYEKL. This CDR3 has 13 amino acids. The CDR3 is CASSPQGAYGYTF. The CDR3 DNA follows: TGCGCCAGCAGCCCGCAGGGGGCCTATGGCTACACCTTC.

The chain has TRBV28 and TRBJ2-5; a weak D match, TRBD2 (5 bases). Per germline, CDR1 MDHEN and CDR2 SYDVKM. The CDR3 loop spans 12 amino acids. Trimming took off 8 bases at V and 11 bases at J, with 18 bases between the two ends. CDR3 DNA sequence: TGTGCCAGCGGAGAAAAGCACCGGGATCAGTACTTC. This translates into CASGEKHRDQYF.

The rearrangement uses TRBV4-2 and TRBJ2-5; TRBD2 matches at 14 bases. The germline CDR1 and CDR2 sequences are LGHNA and YNFKEQ. The CDR3 is 16 amino acids. V shed 7 bases, J shed 1 base, and the junction held 5 bases outside the gene matches. The CDR3 region has the DNA TGTGCCAGCAATCCCGGACTAGCGGGAGGCCAAGAGACCCAGTACTTC. Translation gives CASNPGLAGGQETQYF.

This chain joins TRBV28 and TRBJ1-5, with TRBD1 matching over 7 bases. J gave up 0 bases and V 6 bases, and 17 bases lay outside the gene matches. Looked up from germline, CDR1 is MDHEN and CDR2 is SYDVKM. This CDR3 contains 19 residues. CDR3 sequence: CASSFYRGRSSYSNQPQHF. Written as DNA, the CDR3 is TGTGCCAGCAGCTTTTACAGGGGCCGGTCGAGTTATAGCAATCAGCCCCAGCATTTT. The full variable domain, in which reference TRBV28 and TRBJ1-5 provide the parts outside the CDR3, is DVKVTQSSRYLVKRTGEKVFLECVQDMDHENMFWYRQDPGLGLRLIYFSYDVKMKEKGDIPEGYSVSREKKERFSLILESASTNQTSMYLCASSFYRGRSSYSNQPQHFGDGTRLSIL.

The genes are TRBV28 and TRBJ2-5, with D unresolved. The end of the DNA is better explained by TRBJ2-7, so the J call may be wrong. Germline CDR1 is MDHEN and CDR2 is SYDVKM. There are 14 residues in the CDR3. This CDR3 is CASSLPDILYEQYF. Written as DNA, the CDR3 is TGTGCCAGCAGTTTACCTGACATACTCTACGAGCAGTACTTC.

The rearrangement joins TRBV28 to TRBJ1-1, with TRBD1 as a possible D gene (5 bases). The CDR3 contains 17 residues. Germline V lookup: CDR1 MDHEN, CDR2 SYDVKM. Trimming took off 3 bases at V and 0 bases at J, with 17 bases between the two ends. The CDR3 here is CASSFGAGGDMNTEAFF. The DNA for the CDR3 is TGTGCCAGCAGTTTTGGGGCGGGGGGTGATATGAACACTGAAGCTTTCTTT.

This chain connects TRBV7-8 to TRBJ1-4, with D hard to call. Looked up from germline, CDR1 is SGHVS and CDR2 is FQNEAQ. This CDR3 is built from 12 residues. V lost 5 bases and J 5 bases, leaving 6 bases between the germline ends. The CDR3 nucleotides are TGTGCCAGCAGCGCCTCCAATGAAAAACTGTTTTTT. Encoded protein: CASSASNEKLFF. Looking up the rest from reference TRBV7-8 and TRBJ1-4 gives the full variable domain: GAGVSQSPRYKVAKRGQDVALRCDPISGHVSLFWYQQALGQGPEFLTYFQNEAQLDKSGLPSDRFFAERPEGSVSTLKIQRTQQEDSAVYLCASSASNEKLFFGSGTQLSVL.

The count of this clone is one. The chain joins TRBV7-2 to TRBJ2-3, with TRBD2 identical over 7 bases. The CDR3 is 15 residues long. V gave up 4 bases and J gave up 3 bases; unmatched junction bases: 7. In germline, CDR1 is SGHTA, CDR2 FQGNSA. The CDR3 DNA is TGTGCCAGCAGCTGGCGGGGAGCGGGAACAGATACGCAGTATTTT. This translates into CASSWRGAGTDTQYF.

This chain links TRBV2 with TRBJ2-1; D unresolved. Looked up from germline, CDR1 is SNHLY and CDR2 is FYNNEI. V was trimmed by 2 bases and J by 7 bases, leaving 9 bases between them. This CDR3 is 13 amino acids long. The CDR3 spells CASSENNRNEQFF. The DNA of the CDR3 is TGTGCCAGCAGTGAAAATAACAGAAATGAGCAGTTCTTC.

In its sample, this clone was seen a few times. This rearrangement joins TRBV2 to TRBJ2-1; D not certain. The germline V gene has CDR1 SNHLY and CDR2 FYNNEI. V dropped 7 bases and J dropped 0 bases, with 10 bases sitting between them. CDR3 length: 14 amino acids. This CDR3 reads CASTILSSYNEQFF. The DNA for the CDR3 is TGTGCCAGCACAATTCTGAGCTCCTACAATGAGCAGTTCTTC.

CDR3 sequence: CAISAGQGSTNEKLFF. In DNA, the CDR3 is TGTGCCATCAGTGCAGGACAGGGCTCCACTAATGAAAAACTGTTTTTT. The chain carries TRBV10-3 and TRBJ1-4; 8 nucleotides agree with TRBD1. Germline loops: CDR1 ENHRY, CDR2 SYGVKD. The CDR3 loop spans 16 amino acids. V lost 4 bases, J lost 2 bases, and 6 bases stayed unmatched.

The chain links TRBV28 to TRBJ1-2; D not resolved. CDR1 is MDHEN and CDR2 is SYDVKM in the germline V gene. The CDR3 consists of 8 residues. V lost 10 bases and J lost 14, with 11 bases in between. CDR3 DNA: TGTGCCACCGTATGGTGTACCTTC. The encoded protein is CATVWCTF.

The chain carries TRBV6-6 and TRBJ1-2; 10 nucleotides align to TRBD1. Germline loops: CDR1 MNHNY, CDR2 SVGAGI (reference sequence). The CDR3 totals 14 residues. The ends lost 6 bases at V and 6 bases at J; junction bases unmatched: 7. CDR3 sequence: CASSRAGTGDGYTF. The CDR3 bases are TGTGCCAGCAGCCGCGCCGGGACAGGGGATGGCTACACCTTC.